This T cell receptor (beta chain) comes out of a study of early T cells in non-severe SARS-CoV-2 infection (dated by TCRdb to the early 2020s). In the study overall: Bulk RNA from unsorted whole blood was used for TCR sequencing, so alpha and beta chains could not be paired.

Study-wide conclusions, independent of this receptor: VDJdb matching was skewed toward anti-spike CD8 responses and likely underestimated virus-specific expansions, missing private and CD4 specificities.

The germline V gene encodes CDR1 KGHSH and CDR2 LQKENI. Including the terminal cysteine and phenylalanine, the CDR3 comprises 16 residues. Only the CDR3 DNA stays, 48 bases, in frame from base 1. V loses 3 bases of germline sequence and J loses 5 bases, and the interval between the two ends is 19 bases. The protocol used for the library was 5' RACE. Instrument used: NextSeq 500. In the TCR library protocol, unique molecular identifiers were attached to individual cDNA molecules to correct for PCR bias and sequencing error. TCR alpha and beta chains were both sequenced, and the abundances of alpha and beta sequences in each sample were closely correlated with each other. The authors' analysis ran thus. Decombinator V4 was used to annotate the V gene, J gene and CDR3 of the TCR sequences. TCRs were defined as expanded if a significant change between any two time points was detected under a Poisson model with p below 0.0001. TCR abundances were normalised to the total number of TCRs sequenced per sample and expressed as counts per million. TRAV1-2 paired with TRAJ12, TRAJ20 or TRAJ33 defined MAIT TCRs, while TRAV10 paired with TRAJ18 defined iNKT TCRs. VDJdb, accessed 1 November 2021, was searched for CMV, EBV and SARS-CoV-2 annotated TCRs, with TCRs annotated for multiple antigens excluded. The public reads were quality trimmed at Q25 with fastp and then assembled into clones with MiXCR by TCRdb, keeping productive beta chains. When rows share a CDR3 protein, they turn into one entry using the most common DNA and genes. The V and J calls were determined by TCRdb, not by the authors. This sample has about 110,000 distinct CDR3 sequences in its table, and around 10% of those were observed once. Approximately 7.3% of the sample is taken by the ten largest.

A case-control design nested within a healthcare worker cohort in London, UK, was used, with weekly nasopharyngeal swab PCR tests and blood sampling performed. Between 23 and 31 March 2020, the week of the UK lockdown, healthcare workers were enrolled and then followed up weekly for as long as 16 weeks. In this sample, this clonotype turned up a few times. This receptor's antigen is unknown. Base qualities are not at hand, and no much larger clone is one base apart. The chain is made from TRBV18 and TRBJ1-1, with the D gene not confidently named. This TCR was sampled from an adult who was a healthcare worker with PCR-confirmed SARS-CoV-2 infection or an uninfected control (not recorded which). The sequencing input was whole blood. The sequence in DNA is TGTGCCAGCTCACCTCGGTCCCAAGTGGCGAGGACTGAAGCTTTCTTT. Its translation is CASSPRSQVARTEAFF.